Included here is one T cell receptor (beta chain) sequence, with context. Its antigen is undetermined. This CDR3 region has 14 residues. V was shortened by 0 bases and J by 11 bases, with 14 bases between the two germline ends. Germline loops: CDR1 MRHNA, CDR2 SNTAGT. PCR amplification relied on 60 Vbeta primers (plus 13 Jbeta primers). Data came from immunoSEQ multiplex PCR; TCRdb stores just in-frame clones and leaves some out. The sample lists under 110,000 clones, roughly 80% occurring once. The sample is drawn from a study of cytomegalovirus exposure and HLA in healthy donors. Notes on the study in general: A later analysis linked a missense DCLRE1C variant to TCR beta V- and J-gene trimming. The listing of 150 to 200 TCR beta chains classed them as cytomegalovirus-associated. It was confirmed in vitro that three of the CMV-associated chains were specific for CMV antigens.

The J gene is TRBJ2-1, the V gene TRBV6-4, with D tentatively TRBD1 (6 bases). Source material: PBMCs. The source is a man aged 45-65 years in good health and CMV-seronegative. CDR3 coding DNA: TGTGCCAGCAGTGACTCGAGCAGGGGCCCTAAGCAGTTCTTC. Its translation: CASSDSSRGPKQFF.